The present T cell receptor beta chain was sequenced within a study of T cells in Graves' hyperthyroidism and ophthalmopathy. The CDR3 regions of TCR beta were amplified from RNA transcripts. Using the HTBI primer set, a first-round RT-PCR was run on the TCR CDR3. MiXCR was run by TCRdb on the multiplex PCR reads, yielding one entry per CDR3 protein. The table has fewer than 650,000 distinct CDR3 sequences, less than 15% seen once. Patients aged 18 to 65 had newly diagnosed hyperthyroidism of under 2 months' duration. Diagnoses rested on clinical symptoms, serum thyroxine and TRAb, thyroid ultrasound and orbital computed tomography. The PBMCs studied were ones that came from 10 ml fresh peripheral blood. Looked up from germline, CDR1 is KGHDR and CDR2 is SFDVKD. Trimming took off 1 base at V and 11 bases at J, with 8 bases between the two ends. The CDR3 is 12 residues long.

The source is a woman in her forties with Graves' hyperthyroidism. The V gene is TRBV24-1, the J gene TRBJ2-1, with D hard to call. The sequenced sample consisted of blood. The DNA for the CDR3 is TGTGCCACCAGTGATTTTGCCTCTCAGCAGTTCTTC. It codes for CATSDFASQQFF.